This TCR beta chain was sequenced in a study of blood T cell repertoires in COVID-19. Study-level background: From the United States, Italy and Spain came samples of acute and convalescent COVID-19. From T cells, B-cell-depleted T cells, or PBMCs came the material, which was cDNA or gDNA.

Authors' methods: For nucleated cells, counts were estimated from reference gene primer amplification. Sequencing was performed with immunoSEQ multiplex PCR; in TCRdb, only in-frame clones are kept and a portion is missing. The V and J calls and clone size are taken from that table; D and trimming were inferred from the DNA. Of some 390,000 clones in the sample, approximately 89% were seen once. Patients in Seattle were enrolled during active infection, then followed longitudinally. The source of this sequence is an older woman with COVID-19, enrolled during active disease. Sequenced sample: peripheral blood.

CDR3 sequence reads: CASSEFGRGDAFF. The DNA for the CDR3 is TGTGCCAGCAGTGAATTCGGCAGGGGAGACGCTTTCTTT. The chain recombines TRBV25-1 with TRBJ1-1, with D tentatively TRBD1 (6 bases). The CDR3 length is 13 residues. Germline V CDR1 and CDR2: MGHDK, SYGVNS. V was cut by 1 base and J by 11 bases, with 14 bases left in between.